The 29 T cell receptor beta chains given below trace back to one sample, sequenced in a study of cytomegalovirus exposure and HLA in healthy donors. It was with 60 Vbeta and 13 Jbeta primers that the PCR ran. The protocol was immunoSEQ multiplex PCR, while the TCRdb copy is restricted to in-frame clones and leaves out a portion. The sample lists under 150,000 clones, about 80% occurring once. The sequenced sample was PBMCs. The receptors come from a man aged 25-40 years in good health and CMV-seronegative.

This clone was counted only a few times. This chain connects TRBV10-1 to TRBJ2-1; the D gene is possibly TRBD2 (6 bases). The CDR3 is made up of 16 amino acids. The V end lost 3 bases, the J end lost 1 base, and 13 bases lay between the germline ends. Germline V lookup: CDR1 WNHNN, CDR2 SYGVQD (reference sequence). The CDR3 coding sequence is TGCGCCAGCAGTGACGGGGGTGGGGGGTCCTACAATGAGCAGTTCTTC. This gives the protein CASSDGGGGSYNEQFF.

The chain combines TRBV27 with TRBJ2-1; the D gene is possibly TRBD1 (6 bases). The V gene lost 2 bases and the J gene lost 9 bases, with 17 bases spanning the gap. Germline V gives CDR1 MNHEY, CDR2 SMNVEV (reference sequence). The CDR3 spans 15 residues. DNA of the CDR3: TGTGCCAGCAGTTTAAGTCAGGGGTACGCTGCTGAGCAGTTCTTC. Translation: CASSLSQGYAAEQFF.

The CDR3 DNA follows: TGTGCCAGCAGCGTAGCGGCAGGGGGCGGTGTGTCTGGAAACACCATATATTTT. It is translated as CASSVAAGGGVSGNTIYF. The chain recombines TRBV9 with TRBJ1-3, with 8 bases lining up with TRBD1. Trimming cost V 0 bases and J 1 base; bases outside gene matches: 9. Germline V gene sequence: CDR1 SGDLS, CDR2 YYNGEE. The CDR3 sequence is 18 residues long.

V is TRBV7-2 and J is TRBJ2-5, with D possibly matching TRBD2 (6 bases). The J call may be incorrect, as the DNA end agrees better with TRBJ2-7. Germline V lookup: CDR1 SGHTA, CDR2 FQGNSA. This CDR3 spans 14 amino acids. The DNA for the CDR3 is TGTGCCAGCTCCGCAATGCTCGGGAGACACGAGCAGTACTTC. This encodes CASSAMLGRHEQYF.

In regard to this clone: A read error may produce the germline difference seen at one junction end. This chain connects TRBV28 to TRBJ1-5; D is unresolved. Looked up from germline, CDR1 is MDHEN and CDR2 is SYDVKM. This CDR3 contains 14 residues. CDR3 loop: CASNSGLINQPQNF. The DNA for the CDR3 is TGTGCCAGCAATTCCGGACTGATCAATCAGCCCCAGAATTTT.

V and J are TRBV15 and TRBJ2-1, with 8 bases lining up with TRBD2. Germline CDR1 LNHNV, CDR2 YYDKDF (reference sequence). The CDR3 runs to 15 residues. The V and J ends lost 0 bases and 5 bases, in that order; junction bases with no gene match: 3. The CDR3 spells CATSRDRGLDNEQFF. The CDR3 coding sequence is TGTGCCACCAGCAGAGATAGGGGACTAGACAATGAGCAGTTCTTC.

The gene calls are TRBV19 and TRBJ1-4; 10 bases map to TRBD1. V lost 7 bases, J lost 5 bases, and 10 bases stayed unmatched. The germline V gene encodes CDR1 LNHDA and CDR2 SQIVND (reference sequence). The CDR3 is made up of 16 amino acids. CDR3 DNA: TGTGCCAGTACCGATCCGGGACAGGGGCAAAATGAAAAACTGTTTTTT. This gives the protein CASTDPGQGQNEKLFF.

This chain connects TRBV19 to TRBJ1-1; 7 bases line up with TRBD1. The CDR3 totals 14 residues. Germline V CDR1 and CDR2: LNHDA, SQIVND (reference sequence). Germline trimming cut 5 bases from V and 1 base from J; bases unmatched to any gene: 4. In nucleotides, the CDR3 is TGTGCCAGTAGTTACAGGGGACGGAACACTGAAGCTTTCTTT. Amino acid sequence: CASSYRGRNTEAFF.

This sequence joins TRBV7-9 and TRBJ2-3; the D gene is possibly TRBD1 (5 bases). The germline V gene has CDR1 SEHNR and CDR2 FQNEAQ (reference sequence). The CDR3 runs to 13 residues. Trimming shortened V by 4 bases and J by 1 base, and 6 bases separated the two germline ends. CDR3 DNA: TGTGCCAGCAGCTCAGGGCGCACAGATACGCAGTATTTT. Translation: CASSSGRTDTQYF.

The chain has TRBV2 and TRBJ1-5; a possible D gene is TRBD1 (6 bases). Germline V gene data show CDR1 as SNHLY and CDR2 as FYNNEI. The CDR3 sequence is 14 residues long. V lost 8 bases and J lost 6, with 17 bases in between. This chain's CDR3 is CASALGGGGQPQHF. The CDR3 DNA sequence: TGTGCCAGCGCCCTCGGGGGGGGCGGTCAGCCCCAGCATTTT.

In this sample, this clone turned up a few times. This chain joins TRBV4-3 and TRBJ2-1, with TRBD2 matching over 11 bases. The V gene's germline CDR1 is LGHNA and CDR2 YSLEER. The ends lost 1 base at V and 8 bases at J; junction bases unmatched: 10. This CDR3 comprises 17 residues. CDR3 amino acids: CASSQVTTSGIRDEQFF. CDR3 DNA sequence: TGCGCCAGCAGCCAAGTTACGACTAGCGGGATACGGGATGAGCAGTTCTTC.

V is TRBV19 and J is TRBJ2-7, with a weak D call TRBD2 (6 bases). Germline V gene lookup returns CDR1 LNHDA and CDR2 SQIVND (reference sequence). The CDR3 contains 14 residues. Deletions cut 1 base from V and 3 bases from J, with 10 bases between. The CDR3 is CASSIGRGVYEQYF. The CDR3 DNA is TGTGCCAGTAGTATAGGGAGGGGAGTCTACGAGCAGTACTTC.

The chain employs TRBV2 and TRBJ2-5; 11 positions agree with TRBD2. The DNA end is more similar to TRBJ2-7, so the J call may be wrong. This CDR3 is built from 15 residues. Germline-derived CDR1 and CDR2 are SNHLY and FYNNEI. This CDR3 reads CASSTTGTSGYEQYF. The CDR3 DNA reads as TGTGCCAGCAGCACAACCGGGACTAGCGGTTACGAGCAGTACTTC.

CDR3 sequence (DNA): TGCGCCAGCAGGGACCCCAGCGGGAGCGGGACCGATACGCAGTATTTT. Translating it yields CASRDPSGSGTDTQYF. The chain recombines TRBV5-1 with TRBJ2-3, with TRBD2 identical over 8 bases. Germline V gene data show CDR1 as SGHRS and CDR2 as YFSETQ. J lost 6 bases, V lost 5 bases, and 14 bases had no gene match. The CDR3 extends over 16 amino acids.

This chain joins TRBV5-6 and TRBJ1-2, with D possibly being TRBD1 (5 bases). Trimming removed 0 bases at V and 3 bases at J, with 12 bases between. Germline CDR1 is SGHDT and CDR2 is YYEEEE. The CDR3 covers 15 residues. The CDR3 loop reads CASSLAAGLDYGYTF. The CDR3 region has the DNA TGTGCCAGCAGCTTGGCGGCGGGGCTCGACTATGGCTACACCTTC.

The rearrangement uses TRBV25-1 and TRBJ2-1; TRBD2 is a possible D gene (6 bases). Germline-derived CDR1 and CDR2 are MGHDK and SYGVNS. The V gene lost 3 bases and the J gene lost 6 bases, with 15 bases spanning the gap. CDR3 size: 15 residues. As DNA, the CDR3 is TGTGCCAGCAGTGACCTTTCGGGAGTGGTCAATGAGCAGTTCTTC. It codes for CASSDLSGVVNEQFF. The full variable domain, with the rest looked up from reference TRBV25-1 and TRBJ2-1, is EADIYQTPRYLVIGTGKKITLECSQTMGHDKMYWYQQDPGMELHLIHYSYGVNSTEKGDLSSESTVSRIRTEHFPLTLESARPSHTSQYLCASSDLSGVVNEQFFGPGTRLTVL.

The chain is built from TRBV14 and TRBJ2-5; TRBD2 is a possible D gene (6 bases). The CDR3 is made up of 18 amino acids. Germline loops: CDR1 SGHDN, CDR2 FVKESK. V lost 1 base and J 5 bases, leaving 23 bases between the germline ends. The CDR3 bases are TGTGCCAGCAGCCAAGGGTTTAGGAGGGACTCTCTACTGGAGACCCAGTACTTC. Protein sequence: CASSQGFRRDSLLETQYF.

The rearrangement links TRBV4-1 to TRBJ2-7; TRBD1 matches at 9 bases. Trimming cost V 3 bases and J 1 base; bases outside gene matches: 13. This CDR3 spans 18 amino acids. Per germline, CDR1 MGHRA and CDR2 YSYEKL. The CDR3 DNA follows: TGCGCCAGCAGCCACGAATGGGACAGGGCCTTTAAATCCTACGAGCAGTACTTC. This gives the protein CASSHEWDRAFKSYEQYF.

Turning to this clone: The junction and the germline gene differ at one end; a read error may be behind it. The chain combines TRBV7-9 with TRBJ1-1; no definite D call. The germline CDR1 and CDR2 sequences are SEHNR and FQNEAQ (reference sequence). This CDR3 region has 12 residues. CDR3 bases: TGTTCCAGCAGCCCGGGTCTGACTGAAGCTTTCTTT. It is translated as CSSSPGLTEAFF.

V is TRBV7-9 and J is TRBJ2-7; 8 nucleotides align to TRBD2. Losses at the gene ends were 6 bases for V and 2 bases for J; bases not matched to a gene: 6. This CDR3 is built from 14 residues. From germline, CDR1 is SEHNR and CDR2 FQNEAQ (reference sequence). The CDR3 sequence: CASSPLAAAYEQYF. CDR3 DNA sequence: TGTGCCAGCAGTCCACTAGCGGCCGCCTACGAGCAGTACTTC.

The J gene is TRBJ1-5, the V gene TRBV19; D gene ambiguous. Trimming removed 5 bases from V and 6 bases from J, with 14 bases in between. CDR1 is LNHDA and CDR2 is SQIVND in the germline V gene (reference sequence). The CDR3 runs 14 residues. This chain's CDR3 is CASSLAPPRQPQHF. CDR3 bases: TGTGCCAGTAGTCTCGCGCCCCCGCGTCAGCCCCAGCATTTT.

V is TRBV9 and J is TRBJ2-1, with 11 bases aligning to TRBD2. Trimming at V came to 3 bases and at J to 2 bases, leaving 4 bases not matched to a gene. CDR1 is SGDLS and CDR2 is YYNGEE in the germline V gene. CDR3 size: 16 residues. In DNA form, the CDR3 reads TGTGCCAGCAGCGCCGGGACTAGCGGCACCTACAATGAGCAGTTCTTC. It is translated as CASSAGTSGTYNEQFF.

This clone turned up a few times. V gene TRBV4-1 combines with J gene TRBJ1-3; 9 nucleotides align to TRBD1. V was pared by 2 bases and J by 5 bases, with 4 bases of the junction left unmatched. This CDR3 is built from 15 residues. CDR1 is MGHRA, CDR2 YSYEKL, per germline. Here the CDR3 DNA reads TGCGCCAGCAGCCAACAGGACAGGGGAAGAAACACCATATATTTT. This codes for CASSQQDRGRNTIYF.

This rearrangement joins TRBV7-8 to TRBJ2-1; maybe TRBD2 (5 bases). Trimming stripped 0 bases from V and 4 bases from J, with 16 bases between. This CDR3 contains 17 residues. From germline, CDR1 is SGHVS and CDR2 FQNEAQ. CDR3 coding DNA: TGTGCCAGCAGCTTAGCGCTTGCTGCGGGCTCATACAATGAGCAGTTCTTC. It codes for CASSLALAAGSYNEQFF.

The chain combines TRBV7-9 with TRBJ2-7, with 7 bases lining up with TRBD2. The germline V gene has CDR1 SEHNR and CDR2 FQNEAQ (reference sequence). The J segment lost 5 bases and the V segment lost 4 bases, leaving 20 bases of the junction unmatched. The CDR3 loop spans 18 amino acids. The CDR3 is CASSSGGFGGIEDDEQYF. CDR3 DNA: TGTGCCAGCAGCTCGGGGGGATTTGGCGGGATTGAGGACGACGAGCAGTACTTC. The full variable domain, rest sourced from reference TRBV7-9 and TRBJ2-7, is DTGVSQNPRHKITKRGQNVTFRCDPISEHNRLYWYRQTLGQGPEFLTYFQNEAQLEKSRLLSDRFSAERPKGSFSTLEIQRTEQGDSAMYLCASSSGGFGGIEDDEQYFGPGTRLTVT.

CDR3 sequence reads: CSAPLNTEAFF. Here the CDR3 DNA reads TGCAGTGCTCCACTCAACACTGAAGCTTTCTTT. The chain has TRBV20-1 and TRBJ1-1, with unresolved D. Trimming stripped 5 bases from V and 2 bases from J, with 6 bases between. This CDR3 comprises 11 residues. Germline V gives CDR1 DFQATT, CDR2 SNEGSKA (reference sequence).

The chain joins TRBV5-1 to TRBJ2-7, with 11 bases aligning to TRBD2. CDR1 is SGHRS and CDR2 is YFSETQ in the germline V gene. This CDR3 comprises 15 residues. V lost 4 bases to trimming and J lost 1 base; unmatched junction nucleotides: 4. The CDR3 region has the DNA TGCGCCAGCAGCATCGGACTAGCGGGTTCCTACGAGCAGTACTTC. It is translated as CASSIGLAGSYEQYF.

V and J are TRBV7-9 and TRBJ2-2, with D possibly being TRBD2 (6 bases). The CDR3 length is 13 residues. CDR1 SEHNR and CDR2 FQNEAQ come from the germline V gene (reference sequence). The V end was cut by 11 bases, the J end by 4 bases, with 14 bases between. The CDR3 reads CAPRDSGTGELFF. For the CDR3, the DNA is TGTGCCCCTAGGGATAGCGGCACCGGGGAGCTGTTTTTT.

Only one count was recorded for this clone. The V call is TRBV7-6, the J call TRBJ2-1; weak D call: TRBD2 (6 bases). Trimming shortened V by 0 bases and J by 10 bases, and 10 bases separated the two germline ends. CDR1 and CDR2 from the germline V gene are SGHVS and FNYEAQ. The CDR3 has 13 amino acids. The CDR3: CASSLAGRGEQFF. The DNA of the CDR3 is TGTGCCAGCAGCTTAGCAGGGCGGGGCGAGCAGTTCTTC.